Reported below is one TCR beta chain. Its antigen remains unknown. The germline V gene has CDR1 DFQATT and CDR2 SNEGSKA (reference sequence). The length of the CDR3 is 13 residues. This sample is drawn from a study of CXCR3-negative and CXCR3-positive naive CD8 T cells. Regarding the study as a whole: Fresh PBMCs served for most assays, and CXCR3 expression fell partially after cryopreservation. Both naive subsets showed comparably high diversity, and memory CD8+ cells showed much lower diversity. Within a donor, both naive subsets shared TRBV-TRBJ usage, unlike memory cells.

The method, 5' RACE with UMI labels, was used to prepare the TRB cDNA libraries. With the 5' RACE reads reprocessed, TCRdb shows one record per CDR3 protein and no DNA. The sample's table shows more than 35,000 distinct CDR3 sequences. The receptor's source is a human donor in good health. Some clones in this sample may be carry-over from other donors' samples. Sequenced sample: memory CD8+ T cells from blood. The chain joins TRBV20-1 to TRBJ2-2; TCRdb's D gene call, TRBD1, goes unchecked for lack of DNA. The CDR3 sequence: CSAPGKNTGELFF.